The next 31 T cell receptor beta chains were all read from a single sample in a study of CD8+ T cells in alopecia areata. TCR sequencing used cDNA made by reverse transcription of extracted RNA. Produced via immunoSEQ multiplex PCR; TCRdb's table is partial and in-frame only. The repertoire consists of hundreds of thousands of clones, with approximately 52% occurring once and the leading ten covering over 0.4%. This material consisted of CD4+ T cells sorted from blood, taken at week 0. The receptors derive from a human donor with alopecia areata.

The J gene is TRBJ1-2, the V gene TRBV5-4; 7 bases match TRBD1. The CDR3 loop spans 13 amino acids. Germline loops: CDR1 SGHNT, CDR2 YYREEE (reference sequence). The V segment lost 4 bases and the J segment 8 bases; nucleotides outside the gene matches: 8. CDR3 protein: CASSRGQRDGYTF. The CDR3 DNA reads TGTGCCAGCAGCAGGGGACAGCGGGACGGCTACACCTTC.

This clone has a handful of counts. CDR3 in DNA: TGTGCCAGCAGCTTTGGGCGGGGGGCCCAGTTCTTC. Its protein is CASSFGRGAQFF. This chain links TRBV5-6 with TRBJ2-1; 8 nucleotides agree with TRBD2. Per the germline V gene, CDR1 is SGHDT and CDR2 is YYEEEE. V lost 2 bases to trimming and J lost 13 bases; unmatched junction nucleotides: 5. The CDR3 covers 12 residues.

V is TRBV7-6 and J is TRBJ2-6; unclear D gene. The CDR3 totals 14 residues. Trimming took off 6 bases at V and 1 base at J, with 7 bases between the two ends. Germline V gene lookup returns CDR1 SGHVS and CDR2 FNYEAQ. The CDR3 loop reads CASSLRSGANVLTF. DNA of the CDR3: TGTGCCAGCAGTTTGAGGTCTGGGGCCAACGTCCTGACTTTC.

This clone has a handful of counts. The chain employs TRBV30 and TRBJ2-3; D gene ambiguous. In germline, CDR1 is GTSNPN, CDR2 SVGIG (reference sequence). The V gene lost 0 bases and the J gene lost 2 bases, with 12 bases spanning the gap. There are 15 residues in the CDR3. CDR3 in amino acids: CAWSVGSYYTDTQYF. Written as DNA, the CDR3 is TGTGCCTGGAGTGTTGGTAGCTACTACACAGATACGCAGTATTTT.

The chain uses TRBV30 and TRBJ2-1, with 7 bases aligning to TRBD1. The ends lost 3 bases at V and 13 bases at J; junction bases unmatched: 12. The CDR3 contains 13 residues. The germline V gene encodes CDR1 GTSNPN and CDR2 SVGIG (reference sequence). The CDR3 reads CAWRGTGVSGQFF. DNA of the CDR3: TGTGCCTGGAGGGGAACAGGGGTATCAGGTCAGTTCTTC.

The rearrangement links TRBV5-1 to TRBJ2-5; D might be TRBD2 (6 bases). This CDR3 region has 14 residues. The V and J ends lost 0 bases and 1 base respectively, with 7 bases between them. Per germline, CDR1 SGHRS and CDR2 YFSETQ. The CDR3 loop reads CASSLGLVQETQYF. CDR3 nucleotides: TGCGCCAGCAGCTTGGGACTAGTCCAAGAGACCCAGTACTTC.

This clone appeared a few times. Other DNA sequences in the same sample also yield this CDR3. V and J are TRBV5-1 and TRBJ2-3; unclear D gene. Germline V lookup: CDR1 SGHRS, CDR2 YFSETQ. The CDR3 has 11 residues. V lost 0 bases, J lost 6 bases, and 2 bases lay in between. Here the CDR3 DNA reads TGCGCCAGCAGCTTGGGGGATACGCAGTATTTT. This codes for CASSLGDTQYF.

This chain joins TRBV5-4 and TRBJ2-7; the D is unclear. There are 15 residues in the CDR3. CDR1 SGHNT and CDR2 YYREEE come from the germline V gene (reference sequence). The V and J ends lost 2 bases and 0 bases respectively, with 12 bases between them. The DNA of the CDR3 is TGTGCCAGCAGCTTCAGCCAGTGGTCCTCCTACGAGCAGTACTTC. This codes for CASSFSQWSSYEQYF.

The chain links TRBV19 to TRBJ2-1; D is possibly TRBD1 (5 bases). Germline V gene sequence: CDR1 LNHDA, CDR2 SQIVND (reference sequence). CDR3 length: 14 amino acids. V lost 3 bases, J lost 0 bases, and 6 bases lay in between. This CDR3 reads CASSIDSSYNEQFF. CDR3 DNA: TGTGCCAGTAGTATTGACAGCTCCTACAATGAGCAGTTCTTC.

The CDR3 here is CASRTGQGAPYEQYF. DNA for the CDR3: TGTGCCAGCAGGACGGGACAGGGGGCCCCCTACGAGCAGTACTTC. This chain joins TRBV7-9 and TRBJ2-7; 12 nucleotides agree with TRBD1. J was trimmed by 2 bases and V by 6 bases; bases with no gene match: 5. In germline, CDR1 is SEHNR, CDR2 FQNEAQ (reference sequence). This CDR3 contains 15 residues.

V and J are TRBV28 and TRBJ1-5, with D unresolved. V lost 6 bases and J lost 5, with 8 bases in between. This CDR3 is 12 amino acids long. Germline values: CDR1 MDHEN, CDR2 SYDVKM. CDR3 amino acids: CASSRLDQPQHF. The DNA for the CDR3 is TGTGCCAGCAGCCGTCTCGATCAGCCCCAGCATTTT.

This sequence joins TRBV5-4 and TRBJ2-2; D unclear. Trimming left V 4 bases short and J 3 bases short, with 10 bases between. The CDR3 sequence is 14 residues long. CDR1 is SGHNT, CDR2 YYREEE, per germline (reference sequence). Here the CDR3 DNA reads TGTGCCAGCAGCCCATTCACGTACACCGGGGAGCTGTTTTTT. This translates into CASSPFTYTGELFF.

The V and J genes are TRBV29-1 and TRBJ1-1; no clear D gene. CDR1 and CDR2 from the germline V gene are SQVTM and ANQGSEA. The V end lost 5 bases, the J end lost 0 bases, and 10 bases lay between the germline ends. The CDR3 consists of 13 residues. The CDR3 here is CSVLLVMNTEAFF. For the CDR3, the DNA is TGCAGCGTTCTGTTGGTGATGAACACTGAAGCTTTCTTT. The variable domain in full, with the rest retrieved from reference TRBV29-1 and TRBJ1-1, is SAVISQKPSRDICQRGTSLTIQCQVDSQVTMMFWYRQQPGQSLTLIATANQGSEATYESGFVIDKFPISRPNLTFSTLTVSNMSPEDSSIYLCSVLLVMNTEAFFGQGTRLTVV.

The chain employs TRBV29-1 and TRBJ1-2; D uncertain. Per germline, CDR1 SQVTM and CDR2 ANQGSEA. The CDR3 runs 12 residues. V lost 7 bases, J lost 0 bases, and 9 bases lay in between. CDR3 in amino acids: CSAVKANYGYTF. Here the CDR3 DNA reads TGCAGCGCGGTTAAAGCTAACTATGGCTACACCTTC.

This clone was found a few times. Other DNA sequences in the sample encode the same CDR3. This rearrangement joins TRBV6-6 to TRBJ2-7; the match to TRBD1 covers 7 bases. From germline, CDR1 is MNHNY and CDR2 SVGAGI (reference sequence). This CDR3 region has 15 residues. J was trimmed by 0 bases and V by 5 bases; bases with no gene match: 7. Here the CDR3 DNA reads TGTGCCAGCAGTCCACGACAGGGTAACTCCTACGAGCAGTACTTC. Protein sequence: CASSPRQGNSYEQYF.

The chain uses TRBV30 and TRBJ2-1, with 15 bases identical to TRBD2. CDR3 length: 15 residues. Germline V gene data show CDR1 as GTSNPN and CDR2 as SVGIG (reference sequence). V shed 5 bases, J shed 6 bases, and the junction held 5 bases outside the gene matches. CDR3 coding DNA: TGTGCCTGGCACTTGGGACTAGCGGGAGGCAATGAGCAGTTCTTC. It is translated as CAWHLGLAGGNEQFF.

The table lists this clone with a few counts. The J gene is TRBJ1-1, the V gene TRBV9, with 8 positions matching TRBD1. Trimming cost V 7 bases and J 0 bases; bases outside gene matches: 2. Germline V CDR1 and CDR2: SGDLS, YYNGEE. The CDR3 extends over 13 amino acids. The CDR3 reads CASATGVNTEAFF. CDR3 nucleotide sequence: TGTGCCAGCGCGACAGGGGTGAACACTGAAGCTTTCTTT.

V gene TRBV9 combines with J gene TRBJ1-1; TRBD1 aligns across 12 bases. The trim removed 3 bases at V and 7 bases at J, leaving 7 bases unmatched. CDR1 is SGDLS, CDR2 YYNGEE, per germline. The CDR3 is 15 residues long. The CDR3 nucleotides are TGTGCCAGCAGCGAAACCGGGACAGGGGGCTTTGAAGCTTTCTTT. It translates to CASSETGTGGFEAFF.

The genes are TRBV6-6 and TRBJ2-3, with D unclear. CDR3 length: 13 amino acids. CDR1 is MNHNY and CDR2 is SVGAGI in the germline V gene (reference sequence). The V end lost 6 bases, the J end lost 3 bases, and 10 bases lay between the germline ends. CDR3 region: CASRGWVTDTQYF. CDR3 sequence (DNA): TGTGCCAGCAGGGGGTGGGTAACAGATACGCAGTATTTT.

Only a few counts were recorded for this clone. The V gene is TRBV5-1, the J gene TRBJ1-2, with 7 bases identical to TRBD1. The CDR3 extends over 13 amino acids. The trim removed 4 bases at V and 6 bases at J, leaving 6 bases unmatched. Germline lookup yields CDR1 SGHRS and CDR2 YFSETQ. The CDR3 loop reads CASSEGTDNGYTF. The CDR3 DNA sequence: TGCGCCAGCAGCGAAGGGACAGACAATGGCTACACCTTC.

The rearrangement links TRBV9 to TRBJ2-6; D remains unclear. CDR3 length: 16 residues. Germline loops: CDR1 SGDLS, CDR2 YYNGEE. The V end lost 2 bases, the J end lost 0 bases, and 9 bases lay between the germline ends. The CDR3 bases are TGTGCCAGCAGCGTCACAGACTCCTCTGGGGCCAACGTCCTGACTTTC. As protein: CASSVTDSSGANVLTF.

The rearrangement joins TRBV27 to TRBJ2-7; D remains ambiguous. This CDR3 is 14 amino acids long. The ends were cut back, 6 bases at V and 4 bases at J, with 16 bases in the middle. Germline CDR1 MNHEY, CDR2 SMNVEV (reference sequence). For the CDR3, the DNA is TGTGCCAGCAGCTCCATCGGGCAAGTTTACGAGCAGTACTTC. This translates into CASSSIGQVYEQYF.

V is TRBV5-4 and J is TRBJ2-2; D is unresolved. Germline values: CDR1 SGHNT, CDR2 YYREEE (reference sequence). This CDR3 is 13 amino acids long. The V gene lost 5 bases and the J gene lost 6 bases, with 11 bases spanning the gap. Here the CDR3 DNA reads TGTGCCAGCAGGGCAACGACGGCCGGGGAGCTGTTTTTT. This sequence encodes CASRATTAGELFF.

This chain links TRBV11-2 with TRBJ2-7; 7 nucleotides match TRBD1. Germline V gene lookup returns CDR1 SGHAT and CDR2 FQNNGV. The CDR3 totals 15 residues. After removal of 1 base from V and 3 bases from J, the junction contained 6 bases not matched to a gene. The CDR3 coding sequence is TGTGCCAGCAGCTTAGTCAGGGGGAAAGACTACGAGCAGTACTTC. Translating gives CASSLVRGKDYEQYF.

The V call is TRBV15, the J call TRBJ2-7, with D maybe TRBD2 (6 bases). Trimming took off 0 bases at V and 6 bases at J, with 21 bases between the two ends. The CDR3 length is 17 residues. CDR1 is LNHNV, CDR2 YYDKDF, per germline (reference sequence). The DNA for the CDR3 is TGTGCCACCAGCAGAGAGTCAGCGACGGCCCCCGGGGGCGAGCAGTACTTC. This sequence encodes CATSRESATAPGGEQYF.

V gene TRBV29-1 combines with J gene TRBJ2-3; 9 nucleotides align to TRBD2. After removal of 6 bases from V and 0 bases from J, the junction contained 7 bases not matched to a gene. Germline V gene data show CDR1 as SQVTM and CDR2 as ANQGSEA. The CDR3 covers 15 residues. The CDR3 nucleotides are TGCAGCGTCGGGACTAGCTACCCTAGCACAGATACGCAGTATTTT. It translates to CSVGTSYPSTDTQYF.

The V gene is TRBV7-8, the J gene TRBJ2-1; TRBD2 matches 7 bases. Germline V CDR1 and CDR2: SGHVS, FQNEAQ. The CDR3 is 21 amino acids. With 5 bases clipped from V and 0 bases from J, the junction kept 22 bases outside the gene matches. The CDR3 region is CASSRFRVRVTSASSYNEQFF. CDR3 nucleotides: TGTGCCAGCAGCCGGTTTAGGGTCCGAGTCACTAGCGCGAGCTCCTACAATGAGCAGTTCTTC.

The chain links TRBV7-8 to TRBJ1-4, with D perhaps matching TRBD1 (5 bases). Germline lookup yields CDR1 SGHVS and CDR2 FQNEAQ. This CDR3 contains 16 residues. Trimming stripped 3 bases from V and 4 bases from J, with 15 bases between. Written as DNA, the CDR3 is TGTGCCAGCAGCTTTTCCCGGGACCTTATTAATGAAAAACTGTTTTTT. Amino acids: CASSFSRDLINEKLFF. Filled out from reference TRBV7-8 and TRBJ1-4, the complete variable domain reads GAGVSQSPRYKVAKRGQDVALRCDPISGHVSLFWYQQALGQGPEFLTYFQNEAQLDKSGLPSDRFFAERPEGSVSTLKIQRTQQEDSAVYLCASSFSRDLINEKLFFGSGTQLSVL.

The gene calls are TRBV6-6 and TRBJ2-3; 10 bases line up with TRBD2. The CDR3 totals 15 residues. Trimming cost V 5 bases and J 1 base; bases outside gene matches: 3. CDR1 is MNHNY and CDR2 is SVGAGI in the germline V gene (reference sequence). The CDR3 region is CASSDLAGGTDTQYF. The CDR3 DNA reads TGTGCCAGCAGTGATCTAGCGGGAGGCACAGATACGCAGTATTTT.

Comments on this clone: One end of the junction is discordant with germline, which a read error may explain. The J gene is TRBJ1-6, the V gene TRBV11-2; D gene ambiguous. Per the germline V gene, CDR1 is SGHAT and CDR2 is FQNNGV. The CDR3 runs 13 residues. DNA of the CDR3: TGTGCCAGCAGCCGGGATTATAATTCTCCCCTCCACTTT. Its translation: CASSRDYNSPLHF.

V gene TRBV5-1 combines with J gene TRBJ2-3; 12 bases fit TRBD2. There are 18 residues in the CDR3. Looked up from germline, CDR1 is SGHRS and CDR2 is YFSETQ. V shed 1 base, J shed 4 bases, and the junction held 10 bases outside the gene matches. CDR3 sequence (DNA): TGCGCCAGCAGCTTGAAGCTCAAAGCTAGCGGGAGGGCAGATACGCAGTATTTT. Encoded protein: CASSLKLKASGRADTQYF. Variable domain in full (rest from reference TRBV5-1 and TRBJ2-3): KAGVTQTPRYLIKTRGQQVTLSCSPISGHRSVSWYQQTPGQGLQFLFEYFSETQRNKGNFPGRFSGRQFSNSRSEMNVSTLELGDSALYLCASSLKLKASGRADTQYFGPGTRLTVL.